Below, one T cell receptor (beta chain) is given with its context. The sample comes from a study of blood T cell repertoires in COVID-19. Study-wide context: COVID-19 samples, acute and convalescent, were from the United States, Italy and Spain.

In the original processing: The authors estimated nucleated cell counts from reference gene primer amplification. TCRdb keeps only in-frame clones here, not all; method: immunoSEQ multiplex PCR. The DNA gave D and trimming, while V, J and clone size come from that table. This repertoire shows about 330,000 clones, approximately 90% found once; its top ten account for more than 9%. Cohort placement rested on clinical history that participants reported themselves. Cohort 3 donors counted as recovered after two negative PCRs, clearance, or resolved symptoms. V lost 7 bases and J 0 bases, leaving 10 bases between the germline ends. This CDR3 spans 14 amino acids. CDR1 SEHNR and CDR2 FQNEAQ come from the germline V gene (reference sequence).

This sequence joins TRBV7-9 and TRBJ2-1; a possible D gene is TRBD1 (6 bases). The clonotype comes from a woman aged 18-35 years who had recovered from COVID-19. Sequenced: PBMCs or T cells enriched from blood (not recorded which). The CDR3 spells CASTDRSSYNEQFF. DNA for the CDR3: TGTGCCAGCACCGACAGGAGCTCCTACAATGAGCAGTTCTTC.